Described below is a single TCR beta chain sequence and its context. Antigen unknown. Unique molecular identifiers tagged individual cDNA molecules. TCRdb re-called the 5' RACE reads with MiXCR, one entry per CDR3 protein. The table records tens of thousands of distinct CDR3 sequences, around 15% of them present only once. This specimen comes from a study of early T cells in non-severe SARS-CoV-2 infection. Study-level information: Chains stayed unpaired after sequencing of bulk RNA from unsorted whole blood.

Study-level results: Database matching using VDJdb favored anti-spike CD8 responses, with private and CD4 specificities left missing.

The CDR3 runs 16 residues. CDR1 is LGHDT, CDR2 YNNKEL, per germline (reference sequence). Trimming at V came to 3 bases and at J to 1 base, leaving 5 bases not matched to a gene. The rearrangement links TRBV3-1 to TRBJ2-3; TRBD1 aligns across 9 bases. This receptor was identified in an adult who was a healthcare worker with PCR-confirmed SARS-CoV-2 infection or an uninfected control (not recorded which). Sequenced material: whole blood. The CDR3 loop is CASSHYGQGRTDTQYF. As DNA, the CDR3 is TGTGCCAGCAGCCACTACGGACAGGGGCGCACAGATACGCAGTATTTT.